This T cell receptor (beta chain) was identified during a study of blood T cell repertoires in COVID-19. This CDR3 is built from 16 residues. Germline CDR1 and CDR2: SNHLY and FYNNEI. Trimming took 3 bases from V and 4 from J; bases not matched to a gene: 9. Assay: immunoSEQ multiplex PCR; the TCRdb copy retains only in-frame clones and omits some. Of 94,000 or so clones in the sample, 85% to 90% were seen once. The rearrangement uses TRBV2 and TRBJ2-5; the match to TRBD2 covers 9 bases. The sequencing input was peripheral blood. This receptor was taken from a woman aged 80 or older with active COVID-19. CDR3 loop: CASSDRASGDRETQYF. The CDR3 nucleotides are TGTGCCAGCAGTGATCGCGCTAGCGGGGACAGAGAGACCCAGTACTTC.